This T cell receptor beta chain was identified in a study of blood T cell repertoires in COVID-19. About the study: The cDNA or gDNA used as material had been derived from T cells, B-cell-depleted T cells, or PBMCs.

TCRdb's table, derived via immunoSEQ multiplex PCR, lists solely in-frame clones and lacks some. This sample has almost 80,000 clones; approximately 92% occur once, and the top ten carry 0.65% to 0.9%. The CDR3 length is 15 residues. Looked up from germline, CDR1 is SGDLS and CDR2 is YYNGEE. Between the trimmed V and J ends, which lost 0 bases and 3 bases, there was a span of 9 bases. Sequencing was carried out using peripheral blood. The TCR originated in an elderly woman with acute or convalescent COVID-19. The chain recombines TRBV9 with TRBJ2-2; TRBD1 might be the D (6 bases). In nucleotides, the CDR3 is TGTGCCAGCAGCGTAGTGCCAGGGGACACCGGGGAGCTGTTTTTT. It specifies CASSVVPGDTGELFF.